The present T cell receptor beta chain was sequenced within a study of blood T cell repertoires in COVID-19. The V and J ends lost 7 bases and 4 bases, in that order; junction bases with no gene match: 12. This CDR3 has 16 amino acids. The germline CDR1 and CDR2 sequences are ENHRY and SYGVKD. The protocol was immunoSEQ multiplex PCR, while the TCRdb copy is restricted to in-frame clones and leaves out a portion. The sample lists approximately 440,000 clones, roughly 91% occurring once. The participants were between roughly 18 and 89 years old and came from 20 to 30 US areas. Cohort 3 donors counted as recovered after two negative PCRs, clearance, or resolved symptoms.

This receptor was taken from a man in his late teens or twenties who had recovered from COVID-19. The source material was PBMCs or T cells enriched from blood (not recorded which). V usage is TRBV10-3 and J usage is TRBJ2-2; 7 nucleotides match TRBD2. The DNA for the CDR3 is TGTGCCATCACCCCTAGGGGCGGGAGAGGCACCGGGGAGCTGTTTTTT. Translated, it gives CAITPRGGRGTGELFF.